This T cell receptor (beta chain) was recorded in a study of ipilimumab plus nivolumab after autologous stem cell transplantation. The table came from immunoSEQ multiplex PCR; TCRdb's copy has only in-frame clones and leaves some out. This repertoire shows about 83,000 clones, over 80% found once; its top ten account for under 2.5%. V was shortened by 0 bases and J by 5 bases, with 10 bases between the two germline ends. From germline, CDR1 is ENHRY and CDR2 SYGVKD. This CDR3 is built from 14 residues. The sequencing used PBMCs, collected in a trial of ipilimumab plus nivolumab as post-transplant consolidation. The clonotype was recovered from a male donor with diffuse large B-cell lymphoma. The V gene is TRBV10-3, the J gene TRBJ1-2, with D tentatively TRBD1 (5 bases). Here the CDR3 reads CAISESEGRYGYTF. In nucleotides, the CDR3 is TGTGCCATCAGTGAGTCAGAGGGACGTTATGGCTACACCTTC.